This TCR beta chain was sequenced during a study of T cell changes during pregnancy in multiple sclerosis. Measured with immunoSEQ multiplex PCR; TCRdb has only the in-frame clones, and not every one. In the table there are approximately 62,000 clones, around 93% of which are singletons. CDR1 SQVTM and CDR2 ANQGSEA come from the germline V gene. The CDR3 loop spans 16 amino acids. V lost 3 bases to trimming and J lost 2 bases; unmatched junction nucleotides: 3. Sequencing was performed on CD8+ T cells from peripheral blood mononuclear cells, taken in the second trimester of pregnancy. The rearrangement links TRBV29-1 to TRBJ2-6; TRBD1 matches 11 bases. The TCR comes from a female donor with multiple sclerosis, enrolled in a pregnancy study. CDR3 sequence (DNA): TGCAGCGTTGATATGGACAGGGGGCCTGGGGCCAACGTCCTGACTTTC. As protein: CSVDMDRGPGANVLTF.